These T cell receptor beta chains were read from a single sample in a study of cytomegalovirus exposure and HLA in healthy donors. Libraries were prepared by immunoSEQ multiplex PCR; TCRdb keeps only in-frame clonotypes and omits some of them. Of approximately 82,000 clones listed, over 70% are singletons. Sequenced material: PBMCs. The source of these receptors is a man aged 40-49 years in good health and CMV-seronegative. The CDR3 runs from the conserved cysteine through the conserved F or W. The D gene is left open where the match is weak. Part of the rows lack a size; the others show once, few, many or a class for expanded clones.

clone_size	v_call	j_call	d_call	cdr3_nt	cdr3_aa
once	TRBV2	TRBJ1-4	NA	TGTGCCAGCAGTGAAGAATGGCAGATAAATGAAAAACTGTTTTTT	CASSEEWQINEKLFF
few	TRBV5-1	TRBJ1-1	NA	TGCGCCAGCAGCTTGGAACAGGGAGGGGGTAACGGTGAAGCTTTCTTT	CASSLEQGGGNGEAFF
once	TRBV4-1	TRBJ2-7	TRBD1	TGCGCCAGCAGCTCCAAAACAGGGGGCTCGGCCGAGCAGTACTTC	CASSSKTGGSAEQYF
NA	TRBV2	TRBJ1-1	TRBD1	TGTGCCAGCAGTGAACTGGGGGACAGGAACACTGAAGCTTTCTTT	CASSELGDRNTEAFF
NA	TRBV7-9	TRBJ2-7	TRBD2	TGTGCCAGCAGCCTAGGACTAGCGGAGAACCAGCAGTACTTC	CASSLGLAENQQYF
NA	TRBV28	TRBJ2-7	NA	TGTGCCAGCAAACGGCGCGACAACGAGCAGTACTTC	CASKRRDNEQYF
few	TRBV19	TRBJ2-3	TRBD1	TGTGCCAGTAGCCCAGGCAGGGGGTTCACAGATACGCAGTATTTT	CASSPGRGFTDTQYF
once	TRBV7-6	TRBJ2-7	NA	TGTGCCAGCAGCGCTCTTTCGGGGGAGCAGTACTTC	CASSALSGEQYF
NA	TRBV10-3	TRBJ2-7	NA	TGTGTCATCAGTCACAGGGAAAATAAGTCCTACGAGCAGTACTTC	CVISHRENKSYEQYF
NA	TRBV4-1	TRBJ1-4	NA	TGCGCCAGCAGTTACGTGGCAGGAGGGTCCCTAAATGAAAAACTGTTTTTT	CASSYVAGGSLNEKLFF
NA	TRBV18	TRBJ1-1	NA	TGTGCCAGCTCACAAGGGGCTAACACTGAAGCTTTCTTT	CASSQGANTEAFF
once	TRBV4-1	TRBJ1-5	TRBD1	TGCGCCAGCAGCCCGGGACAGCGACTCAATCAGCCCCAGCATTTT	CASSPGQRLNQPQHF
NA	TRBV5-4	TRBJ2-7	NA	TGTGCCAGCAGCTTGGCCGACGGGTCCGAGCAGTACTTC	CASSLADGSEQYF
NA	TRBV7-6	TRBJ2-7	TRBD2	TGTGCCAGCAGCCCAACACCTAGCGGACCCTTCGAGCAGTACTTC	CASSPTPSGPFEQYF
NA	TRBV6-1	TRBJ2-2	NA	TGTGCCAGCAGTGAGACATTCACCGGGGAGCTGTTTTTT	CASSETFTGELFF
NA	TRBV7-3	TRBJ2-1	NA	TGTGCCAGCAGCCCTAGCTGGAGCTCCTACAATGAGCAGTTCTTC	CASSPSWSSYNEQFF
NA	TRBV2	TRBJ2-2	TRBD1	TGTGCCAGCAGTGAACTGGACAGGGGCACCGGGGAGCTGTTTTTT	CASSELDRGTGELFF
NA	TRBV18	TRBJ1-2	NA	TGTGCCAGCTCACCAAACCCAGGGGCTGGCTATGGCTACACCTTC	CASSPNPGAGYGYTF
once	TRBV7-9	TRBJ2-7	NA	TGTGCCAGCAGCCGCGACTGGTACGAGCAGTACTTC	CASSRDWYEQYF
few	TRBV14	TRBJ1-6	NA	TGTGCCAGCAGCTCCATCATTAATTCACCCCTCCACTTT	CASSSIINSPLHF
NA	TRBV19	TRBJ1-2	TRBD1	TGTGCCAGTAGTCTGGACAGGAACTATGGCTACACCTTC	CASSLDRNYGYTF
few	TRBV11-1	TRBJ2-5	NA	TGTGCCAGCAGCCGGACACAGGGCGCGGAGACCCAGTACTTC	CASSRTQGAETQYF
NA	TRBV10-1	TRBJ1-5	NA	TGCGCCAGCAGTGAACGGGATAGGGTCAATCAGCCCCAGCATTTT	CASSERDRVNQPQHF
NA	TRBV18	TRBJ1-2	TRBD1	TGTGCCAGCTCACCAACCGGGACAGTGCCTCAAAGGGACGGCTACACCTTC	CASSPTGTVPQRDGYTF
NA	TRBV28	TRBJ2-5	TRBD2	TGTGCCAGCAGTCGAAGACTAGCGGGGGCAGAGACCCAGTACTTC	CASSRRLAGAETQYF
NA	TRBV5-1	TRBJ1-6	NA	TGCGCCAGCAGCTTGATTCCGGGTACGGCGGCCACCCATTCACCCCTCCACTTT	CASSLIPGTAATHSPLHF
NA	TRBV5-1	TRBJ1-2	TRBD1	TGCGCCAGCCGCCCTGGACAGGAAAGATATGGCTACACCTTC	CASRPGQERYGYTF
NA	TRBV9	TRBJ1-3	NA	TGTGCCAGCAGCGTAGAGGCAGGGTTTGGAAACACCATATATTTT	CASSVEAGFGNTIYF
NA	TRBV6-1	TRBJ1-2	NA	TGTGCCAGCAGTGAAGCAAGCATCCTCTATGGCTACACCTTC	CASSEASILYGYTF
NA	TRBV28	TRBJ2-3	NA	TGTGCCAGCAGTTTAGGGGCGCTCACAGATACGCAGTATTTT	CASSLGALTDTQYF
NA	TRBV10-3	TRBJ2-1	NA	TGTGCCATCAGTGAAGGGGCAGGTGGGGCCAAGGATGAGCAGTTCTTC	CAISEGAGGAKDEQFF
NA	TRBV4-2	TRBJ2-5	NA	TGTGCCAGCAGCCAAGATCTAGAGACCCAGTACTTC	CASSQDLETQYF
NA	TRBV7-9	TRBJ2-1	TRBD1	TGTGCCAGCAGCTCACGACAGGGGGCGGAAGGTGAGCAGTTCTTC	CASSSRQGAEGEQFF
NA	TRBV7-3	TRBJ1-6	TRBD1	TGTGCCAGCAGCTTAAGTTCGACAGGGAGGAATTCACTCCTCCACTTT	CASSLSSTGRNSLLHF
NA	TRBV15	TRBJ2-7	TRBD2	TGTGCCACCAGCAGAGATGTGGGGACTAGCGGGCGCGAGCAGTACTTC	CATSRDVGTSGREQYF
NA	TRBV19	TRBJ2-7	TRBD1	TGTGCCAGTAGTATCGGGACAGGGGTGGGGGAGCAGTACTTC	CASSIGTGVGEQYF
NA	TRBV7-9	TRBJ2-7	NA	TGTGCCAGCAGCTCGACTAGCTCCTACGAGCAGTACTTC	CASSSTSSYEQYF
medium-sized	TRBV6-1	TRBJ1-3	TRBD1	TGTGCCAGCAGTGAAAGGGGGCAGGGGGACACCATATATTTT	CASSERGQGDTIYF
NA	TRBV9	TRBJ2-1	NA	TGTGCCAGCAGCGTAGATACAGGGCGAGAGCAGTTCTTC	CASSVDTGREQFF
NA	TRBV9	TRBJ2-2	TRBD2	TGTGCCAGCAGCACTAGCGGGAGGACGCCGGGCGGGGAGCTGTTTTTT	CASSTSGRTPGGELFF
NA	TRBV27	TRBJ2-1	NA	TGTGCCAGTTACAGGGTTTACAATGAGCAGTTCTTC	CASYRVYNEQFF
NA	TRBV30	TRBJ1-1	NA	TGTGCCTGGACCTACATACAGGGAACTGAAGCTTTCTTT	CAWTYIQGTEAFF
NA	TRBV2	TRBJ1-1	TRBD1	TGTGCCGGTTTCCGGGACAGGGTCACTGAAGCTTTCTTT	CAGFRDRVTEAFF
NA	TRBV28	TRBJ2-1	NA	TGTGCCAGCACCATTCCCGGGTTGTACAATGAGCAGTTCTTC	CASTIPGLYNEQFF
few	TRBV28	TRBJ1-1	NA	TGTGCCAGCAGTTTAAATTCGGGGAAGAACACTGAAGCTTTCTTT	CASSLNSGKNTEAFF
NA	TRBV7-2	TRBJ2-5	TRBD2	TGTGCCAGCAGCCGGGAGGAGCGAGAGACCCAGTACTTC	CASSREERETQYF